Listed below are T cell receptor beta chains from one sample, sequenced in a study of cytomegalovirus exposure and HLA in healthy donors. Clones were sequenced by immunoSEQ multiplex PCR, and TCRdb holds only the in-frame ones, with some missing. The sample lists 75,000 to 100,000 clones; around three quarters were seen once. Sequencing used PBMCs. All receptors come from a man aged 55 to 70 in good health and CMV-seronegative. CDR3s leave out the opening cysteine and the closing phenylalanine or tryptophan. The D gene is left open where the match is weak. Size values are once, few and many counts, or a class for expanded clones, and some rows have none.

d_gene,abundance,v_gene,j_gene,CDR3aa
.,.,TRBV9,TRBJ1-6,ASSVKGEGSPLH
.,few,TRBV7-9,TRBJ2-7,SSSPAGDEQY
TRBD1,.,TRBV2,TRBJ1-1,ASSVQGPNTEAF
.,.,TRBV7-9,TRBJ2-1,ASSLKVAPRDEQF
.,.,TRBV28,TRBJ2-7,ASSPGISYEQY
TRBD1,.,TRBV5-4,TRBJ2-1,ASSPRTGSYNEQF
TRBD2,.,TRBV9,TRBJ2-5,ASSVGLANQETQY
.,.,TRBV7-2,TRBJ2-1,ASRGGQTYNEQF
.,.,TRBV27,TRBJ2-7,ASGEGGQY
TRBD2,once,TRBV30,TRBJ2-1,AWKASGGYNEQF
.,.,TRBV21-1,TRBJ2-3,ASSKALAGGPEAQY
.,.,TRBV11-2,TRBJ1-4,ASSQRQGPNEKLF
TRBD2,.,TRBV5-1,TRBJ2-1,ASSLASSGYYNEQF
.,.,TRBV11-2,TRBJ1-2,ASSLDRDYGYT
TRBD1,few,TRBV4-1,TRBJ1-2,ASSVDRGVYGYT
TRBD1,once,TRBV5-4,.,ASSSRDRSYEQY
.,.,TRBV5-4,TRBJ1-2,ASSSGQDLPGYT
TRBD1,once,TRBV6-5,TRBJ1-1,ASSRPGTGNTEAF
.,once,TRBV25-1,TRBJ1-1,ASSDYTASNTEAF
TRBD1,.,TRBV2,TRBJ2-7,ASTPDRGHEQY
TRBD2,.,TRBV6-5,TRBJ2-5,ATGGLQETQY
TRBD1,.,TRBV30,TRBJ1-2,AWSGDRGIYGYT
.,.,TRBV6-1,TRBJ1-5,ASSETGGKSSNQPQH
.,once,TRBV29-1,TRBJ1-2,SVARGYGYT
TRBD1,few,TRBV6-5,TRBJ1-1,ASSSFGTGGGTEAF
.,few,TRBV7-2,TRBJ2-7,ASSRRRGRVTEQY
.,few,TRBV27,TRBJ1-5,ASSLGGGSNQPQH
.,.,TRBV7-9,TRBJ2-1,ASTFKGGGHEQF
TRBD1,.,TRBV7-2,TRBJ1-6,ASSHSQGGGSPLH